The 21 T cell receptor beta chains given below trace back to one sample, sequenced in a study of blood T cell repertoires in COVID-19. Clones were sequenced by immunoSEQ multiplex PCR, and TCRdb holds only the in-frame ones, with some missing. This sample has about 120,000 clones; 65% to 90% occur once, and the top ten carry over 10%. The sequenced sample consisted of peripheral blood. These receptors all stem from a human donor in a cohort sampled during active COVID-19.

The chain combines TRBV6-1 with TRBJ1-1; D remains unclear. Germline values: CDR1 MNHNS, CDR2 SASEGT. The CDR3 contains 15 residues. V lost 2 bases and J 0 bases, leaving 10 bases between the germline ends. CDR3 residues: CASSESELLNTEAFF. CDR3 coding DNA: TGTGCCAGCAGTGAATCCGAACTCCTGAACACTGAAGCTTTCTTT.

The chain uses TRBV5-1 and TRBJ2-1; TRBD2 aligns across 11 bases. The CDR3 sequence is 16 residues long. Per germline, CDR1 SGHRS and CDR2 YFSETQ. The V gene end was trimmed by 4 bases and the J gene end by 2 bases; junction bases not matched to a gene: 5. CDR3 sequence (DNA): TGCGCCAGCAGCGCTCTAGCGGGGGGCCCCTACAATGAGCAGTTCTTC. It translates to CASSALAGGPYNEQFF. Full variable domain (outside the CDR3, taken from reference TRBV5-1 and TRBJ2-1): KAGVTQTPRYLIKTRGQQVTLSCSPISGHRSVSWYQQTPGQGLQFLFEYFSETQRNKGNFPGRFSGRQFSNSRSEMNVSTLELGDSALYLCASSALAGGPYNEQFFGPGTRLTVL.

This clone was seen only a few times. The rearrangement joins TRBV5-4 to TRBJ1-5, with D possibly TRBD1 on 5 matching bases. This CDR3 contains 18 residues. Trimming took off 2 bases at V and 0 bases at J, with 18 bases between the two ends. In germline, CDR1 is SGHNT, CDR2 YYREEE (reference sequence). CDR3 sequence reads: CASSFPPRAGYSNQPQHF. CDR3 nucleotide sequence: TGTGCCAGCAGCTTCCCCCCCAGGGCCGGTTATAGCAATCAGCCCCAGCATTTT.

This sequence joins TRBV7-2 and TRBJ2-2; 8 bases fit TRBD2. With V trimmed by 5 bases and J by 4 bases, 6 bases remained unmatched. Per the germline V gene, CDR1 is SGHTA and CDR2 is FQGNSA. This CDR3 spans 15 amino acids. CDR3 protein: CASSPGGVSTGELFF. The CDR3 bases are TGTGCCAGCAGCCCCGGGGGGGTGTCCACCGGGGAGCTGTTTTTT.

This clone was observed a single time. CDR3 sequence reads: CATLTPPRGRSGELFF. The CDR3 nucleotides are TGTGCCACCCTGACCCCCCCCCGGGGAAGATCCGGGGAGCTGTTTTTT. The chain couples TRBV21-1 to TRBJ2-2; the tabulated D call, TRBD2, remains unverified against the DNA. TRBV21-1 is a listed pseudogene. This CDR3 contains 16 residues.

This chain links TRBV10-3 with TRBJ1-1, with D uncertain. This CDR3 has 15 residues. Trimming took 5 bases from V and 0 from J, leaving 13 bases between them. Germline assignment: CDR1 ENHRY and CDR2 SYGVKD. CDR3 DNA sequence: TGTGCCATCAGTCCTAATCGGGGTCTGAACACTGAAGCTTTCTTT. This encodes CAISPNRGLNTEAFF.

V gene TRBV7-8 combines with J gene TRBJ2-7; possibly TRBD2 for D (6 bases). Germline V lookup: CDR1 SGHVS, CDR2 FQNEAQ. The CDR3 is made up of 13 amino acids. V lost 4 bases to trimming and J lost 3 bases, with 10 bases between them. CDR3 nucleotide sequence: TGTGCCAGCAGCTCCCTCGGGGGCTACGAGCAGTACTTC. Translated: CASSSLGGYEQYF.

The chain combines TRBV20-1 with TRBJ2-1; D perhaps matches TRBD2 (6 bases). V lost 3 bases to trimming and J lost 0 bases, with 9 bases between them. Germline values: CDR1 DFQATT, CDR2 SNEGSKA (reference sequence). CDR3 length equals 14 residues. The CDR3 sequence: CSASSGSSYNEQFF. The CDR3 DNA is TGCAGTGCTAGTAGCGGTAGCTCCTACAATGAGCAGTTCTTC.

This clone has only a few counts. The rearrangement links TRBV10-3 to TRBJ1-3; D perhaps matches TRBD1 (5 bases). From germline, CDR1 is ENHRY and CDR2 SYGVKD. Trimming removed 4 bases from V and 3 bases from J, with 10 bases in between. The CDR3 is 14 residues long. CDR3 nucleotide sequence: TGTGCCATCAGTGGCCAGGGTAGTGGAAACACCATATATTTT. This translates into CAISGQGSGNTIYF.

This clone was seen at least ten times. CDR3 residues: CASSQDRGTGDMKFF. Here the CDR3 DNA reads TGCGCCAGCAGCCAAGATAGGGGGACAGGGGATATGAAGTTCTTC. J is TRBJ2-1 and V is TRBV4-1, with TRBD1 matching over 10 bases. The CDR3 totals 15 residues. V dropped 0 bases and J dropped 14; count of bases not matched to a gene: 10. CDR1 is MGHRA, CDR2 YSYEKL, per germline.

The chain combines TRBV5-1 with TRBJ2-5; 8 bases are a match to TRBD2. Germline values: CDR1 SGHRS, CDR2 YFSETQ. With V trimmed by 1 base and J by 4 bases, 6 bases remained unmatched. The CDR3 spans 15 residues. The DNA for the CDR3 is TGCGCCAGCAGCTTGTTAGGGACTAGGACAGAGACCCAGTACTTC. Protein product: CASSLLGTRTETQYF.

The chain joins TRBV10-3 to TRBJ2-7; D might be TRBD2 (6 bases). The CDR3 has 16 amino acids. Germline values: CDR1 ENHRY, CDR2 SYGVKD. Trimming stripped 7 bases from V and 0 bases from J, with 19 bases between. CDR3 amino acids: CAITRGGGEPSYEQYF. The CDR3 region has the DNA TGTGCCATCACCCGCGGAGGCGGGGAGCCCTCCTACGAGCAGTACTTC.

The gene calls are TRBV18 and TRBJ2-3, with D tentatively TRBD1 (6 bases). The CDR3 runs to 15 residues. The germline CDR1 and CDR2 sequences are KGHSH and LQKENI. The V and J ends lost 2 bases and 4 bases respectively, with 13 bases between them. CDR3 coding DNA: TGTGCCAGCTCACCAAAACAGGGACCCCCAGATACGCAGTATTTT. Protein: CASSPKQGPPDTQYF.

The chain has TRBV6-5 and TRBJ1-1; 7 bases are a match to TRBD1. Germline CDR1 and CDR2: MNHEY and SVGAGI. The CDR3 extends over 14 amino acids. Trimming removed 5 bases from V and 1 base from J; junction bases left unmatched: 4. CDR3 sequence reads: CASSRQGWNTEAFF. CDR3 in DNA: TGTGCCAGCAGTCGACAGGGATGGAACACTGAAGCTTTCTTT.

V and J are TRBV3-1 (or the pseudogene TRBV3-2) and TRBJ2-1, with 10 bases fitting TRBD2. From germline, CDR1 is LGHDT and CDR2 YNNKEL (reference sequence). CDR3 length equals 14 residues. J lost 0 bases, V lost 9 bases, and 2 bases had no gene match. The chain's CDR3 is CASKRGGSYNEQFF. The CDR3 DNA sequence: TGTGCCAGTAAGCGGGGGGGCTCCTACAATGAGCAGTTCTTC.

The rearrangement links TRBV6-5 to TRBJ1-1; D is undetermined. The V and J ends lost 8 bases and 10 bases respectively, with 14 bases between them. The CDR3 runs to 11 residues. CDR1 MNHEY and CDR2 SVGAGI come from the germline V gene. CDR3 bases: TGTGCCAGCGGCTTGCGGCCGGCAGCTTTCTTT. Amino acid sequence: CASGLRPAAFF.

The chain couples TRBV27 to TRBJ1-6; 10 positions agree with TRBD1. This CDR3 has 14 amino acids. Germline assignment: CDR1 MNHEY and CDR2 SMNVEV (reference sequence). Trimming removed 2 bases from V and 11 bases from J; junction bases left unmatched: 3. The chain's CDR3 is CASSLPGTGAPLHF. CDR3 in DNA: TGTGCCAGCAGTTTACCCGGGACAGGGGCACCCCTCCACTTT.

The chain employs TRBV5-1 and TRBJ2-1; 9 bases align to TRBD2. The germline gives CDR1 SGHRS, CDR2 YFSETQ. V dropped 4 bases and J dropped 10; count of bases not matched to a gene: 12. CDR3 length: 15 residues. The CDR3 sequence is CASSTLAGSTNEQFF. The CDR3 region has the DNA TGCGCCAGCAGCACCCTAGCGGGATCTACAAACGAGCAGTTCTTC. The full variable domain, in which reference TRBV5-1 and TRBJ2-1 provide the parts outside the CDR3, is KAGVTQTPRYLIKTRGQQVTLSCSPISGHRSVSWYQQTPGQGLQFLFEYFSETQRNKGNFPGRFSGRQFSNSRSEMNVSTLELGDSALYLCASSTLAGSTNEQFFGPGTRLTVL.

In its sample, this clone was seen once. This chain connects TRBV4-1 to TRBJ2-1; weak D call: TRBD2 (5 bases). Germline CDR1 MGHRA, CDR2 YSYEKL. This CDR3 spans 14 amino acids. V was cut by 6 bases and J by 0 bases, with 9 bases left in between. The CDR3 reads CASSPSGSYNEQFF. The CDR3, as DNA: TGCGCCAGCAGTCCGAGCGGCTCCTACAATGAGCAGTTCTTC.

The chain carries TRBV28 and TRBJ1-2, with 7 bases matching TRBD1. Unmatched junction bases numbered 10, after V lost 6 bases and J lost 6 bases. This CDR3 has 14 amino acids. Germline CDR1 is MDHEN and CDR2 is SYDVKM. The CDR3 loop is CASSYDRAADGYTF. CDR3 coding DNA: TGTGCCAGCAGCTACGACAGGGCTGCCGATGGCTACACCTTC.

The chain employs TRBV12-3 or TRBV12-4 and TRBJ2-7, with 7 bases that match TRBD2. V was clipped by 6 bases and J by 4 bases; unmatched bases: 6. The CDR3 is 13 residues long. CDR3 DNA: TGTGCCAGCAGCCACGGCGGGGGTTACGAGCAGTACTTC. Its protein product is CASSHGGGYEQYF.